The sequence of this TCR beta chain was determined in a study of T-cell reconstitution after alpha-beta-depleted transplantation in children. This clonotype occurred a few times. For TCRbeta, the library was prepared with unique molecular identifiers. TCRdb re-called the PCR reads with MiXCR, one entry per CDR3 protein. The top ten hold approximately 3% of the sample, which has about 540,000 distinct CDR3 sequences, around 18% seen once. The germline V gene encodes CDR1 MGHDK and CDR2 SYGVNS. The CDR3 contains 14 residues. V lost 1 base and J 1 base, leaving 7 bases between the germline ends. V and J are TRBV25-1 and TRBJ1-1; D remains ambiguous. The origin of this receptor is a human donor who donated a stem cell graft to a child with acute lymphoblastic leukemia. Here the sequenced sample was PBMCs from the stem cell graft donor, taken from the stem cell graft. The CDR3 DNA sequence: TGTGCCAGCAGTGAATGGTGGGCGAACACTGAAGCTTTCTTT. This gives the protein CASSEWWANTEAFF.